Presented here are 4 T cell receptor beta chains from one specimen sequenced in a study of CD8 T cells in ankylosing spondylitis. Study-wide results and limits: Blood of patients with ankylosing spondylitis appeared to be characterized by a TCR beta motif of eight highly homologous variants.

TCRdb processed the 5' RACE reads anew with MiXCR; each CDR3 protein has one entry. The sample has hundreds of thousands of distinct CDR3 sequences; roughly a quarter are singletons. These receptors have no identified antigens. Sequencing was done on a sample of blood, either unsorted or a sorted T cell fraction (not recorded which). The receptors come from a male donor with ankylosing spondylitis.

In this sample, this clonotype turned up a few times. V gene TRBV9 combines with J gene TRBJ2-1, with 11 bases that match TRBD1. Trimming at V came to 0 bases and at J to 7 bases, leaving 3 bases not matched to a gene. This CDR3 region has 15 residues. Germline V gene lookup returns CDR1 SGDLS and CDR2 YYNGEE. CDR3 in amino acids: CASSVAGQGVNEQFF. The CDR3 nucleotides are TGTGCCAGCAGCGTAGCGGGACAGGGGGTGAATGAGCAGTTCTTC. The full variable domain, in which reference TRBV9 and TRBJ2-1 provide the parts outside the CDR3, is DSGVTQTPKHLITATGQRVTLRCSPRSGDLSVYWYQQSLDQGLQFLIQYYNGEERAKGNILERFSAQQFPDLHSELNLSSLELGDSALYFCASSVAGQGVNEQFFGPGTRLTVL.

The chain has TRBV6-1 and TRBJ1-2, with 11 bases identical to TRBD1. Germline CDR1 and CDR2: MNHNS and SASEGT. The junction had 10 bases not matched to a gene; V was cut back by 6 bases and J by 7 bases. The CDR3 is 15 amino acids. The CDR3 loop is CASRGTGGFLVGYTF. In nucleotides, the CDR3 is TGTGCCAGCAGGGGGACAGGGGGATTTTTAGTTGGCTACACCTTC.

The chain couples TRBV3-1 to TRBJ1-6; D gene uncertain. The CDR3 runs to 15 residues. Germline V CDR1 and CDR2: LGHDT, YNNKEL (reference sequence). V was pared by 0 bases and J by 8 bases, with 11 bases between. The CDR3 DNA is TGTGCCAGCAGCCAAGAGGTCGTTTGGGATTCACCCCTCCACTTT. It codes for CASSQEVVWDSPLHF.

This clonotype was observed a handful of times. The V gene is TRBV7-2, the J gene TRBJ2-3, with D possibly called TRBD1 or TRBD2 (5 bases each). Germline V gene lookup returns CDR1 SGHTA and CDR2 FQGNSA. V lost 7 bases and J 11 bases, leaving 22 bases between the germline ends. The CDR3 length is 14 residues. DNA of the CDR3: TGTGCCAGCAACCCTGGGGGTAGCCGAACGGGGCAGTATTTT. Translated, it gives CASNPGGSRTGQYF.